What follows are 32 T cell receptor beta chains derived from one specimen sequenced in a study of cytomegalovirus exposure and HLA in healthy donors. The PCR had 60 Vbeta and 13 Jbeta primers. Profiling relied on immunoSEQ multiplex PCR, and the TCRdb table lists in-frame clones only, not all of them. The data hold under 250,000 clones, with around 84% observed a single time. The source material was PBMCs. The receptors shown here come from a girl aged 2 to 10 in good health and CMV-seronegative.

In regard to this clone: The identical CDR3 is also encoded by other nucleotide sequences in the sample. V usage is TRBV25-1 and J usage is TRBJ2-7; 9 bases fit TRBD1. The CDR3 extends over 16 amino acids. Losses at the gene ends were 5 bases for V and 1 base for J; bases not matched to a gene: 9. CDR1 is MGHDK and CDR2 is SYGVNS in the germline V gene. CDR3 residues: CASSSPGTGRSYEQYF. The CDR3 region has the DNA TGTGCCAGCAGTTCCCCAGGGACAGGGAGGTCCTACGAGCAGTACTTC.

The V and J genes are TRBV9 and TRBJ2-7, with a weak D call TRBD1 (7 bases). The germline V and J ends were trimmed by 1 base and 2 bases, with 13 bases remaining between them. From germline, CDR1 is SGDLS and CDR2 YYNGEE. The length of the CDR3 is 15 residues. The chain's CDR3 is CASSVSAGQPYEQYF. As DNA, the CDR3 is TGTGCCAGCAGCGTATCGGCGGGACAGCCCTACGAGCAGTACTTC.

This sequence joins TRBV5-4 and TRBJ1-6, with D unclear. The germline CDR1 and CDR2 sequences are SGHNT and YYREEE (reference sequence). V lost 4 bases to trimming and J lost 13 bases, with 18 bases between them. The CDR3 is 14 amino acids. CDR3 nucleotide sequence: TGTGCCAGCAGCCTCCCCGGGAAGCCAGGTCCCCTCCACTTT. Its protein product is CASSLPGKPGPLHF.

In nucleotides, the CDR3 is TGCAGCGTTGAGGTGCCGGAGCGGATGAAAAGGGTGTTTTTT. This translates into CSVEVPERMKRVFF. The V gene is TRBV29-1, the J gene TRBJ1-4; D not resolved. This CDR3 is built from 14 residues. Trimming left V 3 bases short and J 15 bases short, with 23 bases between. Germline V gives CDR1 SQVTM, CDR2 ANQGSEA.

CDR3: CATSRDPGVVKATQYF. The CDR3, as DNA: TGTGCCACCAGCAGAGATCCAGGGGTAGTCAAGGCTACGCAGTATTTT. The rearrangement joins TRBV15 to TRBJ2-3; maybe TRBD1 (6 bases). This CDR3 has 16 residues. Germline values: CDR1 LNHNV, CDR2 YYDKDF (reference sequence). Between the trimmed V and J ends, which lost 0 bases and 8 bases, there was a span of 18 bases.

The gene calls are TRBV6-1 and TRBJ1-5; D may be TRBD1 (5 bases). V gave up 3 bases and J gave up 4 bases, with 7 bases separating them. The CDR3 has 13 amino acids. The germline V gene encodes CDR1 MNHNS and CDR2 SASEGT. The CDR3 spells CASSDRVNQPQHF. In DNA, the CDR3 is TGTGCCAGCAGTGACAGGGTAAATCAGCCCCAGCATTTT.

The count of this clone is one. The rearrangement links TRBV6-1 to TRBJ1-2, with D maybe TRBD1 (6 bases). Trimming left V 3 bases short and J 4 bases short, with 12 bases between. Per the germline V gene, CDR1 is MNHNS and CDR2 is SASEGT. CDR3 length equals 14 residues. The CDR3 DNA reads as TGTGCCAGCAGTGATAGTGGGGGCCGCTATGGCTACACCTTC. This gives the protein CASSDSGGRYGYTF.

The rearrangement uses TRBV10-2 and TRBJ2-1; 9 nucleotides align to TRBD2. V was pared by 3 bases and J by 8 bases, with 8 bases of the junction left unmatched. This CDR3 contains 15 residues. Germline-derived CDR1 and CDR2 are WSHSY and SAAADI. In nucleotides, the CDR3 is TGCGCCAGCAGTGAACCGGGACTAGCTACGTATGAGCAGTTCTTC. This gives the protein CASSEPGLATYEQFF.

CDR3 DNA: TGTGCCAGTAGCTTGACTAGCTTGATACCCTACGAGCAGTACTTC. Translation gives CASSLTSLIPYEQYF. J is TRBJ2-7 and V is TRBV19, with 7 bases lining up with TRBD2. The germline V gene encodes CDR1 LNHDA and CDR2 SQIVND (reference sequence). V was pared by 6 bases and J by 2 bases, with 10 bases of the junction left unmatched. The CDR3 totals 15 residues.

The chain recombines TRBV25-1 with TRBJ2-1, with D perhaps TRBD2 (5 bases). The CDR3 is 13 amino acids. Trimming took 4 bases from V and 9 from J, leaving 13 bases between them. In germline, CDR1 is MGHDK, CDR2 SYGVNS. CDR3 DNA sequence: TGTGCCAGCAGTGTAGCAAGACGGGGTGAGCAGTTCTTC. Translation: CASSVARRGEQFF. The variable domain in full, completed from reference TRBV25-1 and TRBJ2-1, reads EADIYQTPRYLVIGTGKKITLECSQTMGHDKMYWYQQDPGMELHLIHYSYGVNSTEKGDLSSESTVSRIRTEHFPLTLESARPSHTSQYLCASSVARRGEQFFGPGTRLTVL.

The chain recombines TRBV5-1 with TRBJ1-4; 10 nucleotides match TRBD1. The CDR3 is 15 residues long. The ends lost 3 bases at V and 7 bases at J; junction bases unmatched: 6. CDR1 and CDR2 (germline): SGHRS, YFSETQ. The CDR3 bases are TGCGCCAGCAGCTCTGACAGGGGGCGCAGTGAAAAACTGTTTTTT. Translating gives CASSSDRGRSEKLFF.

This sequence joins TRBV2 and TRBJ1-4; TRBD1 might be the D (5 bases). Germline CDR1 is SNHLY and CDR2 is FYNNEI. CDR3 size: 12 residues. Between the trimmed V and J ends, which lost 6 bases and 12 bases, there was a span of 14 bases. The CDR3 nucleotides are TGTGCCAGCAGACCGACCCTCAGGGAACTGTTTTTT. Translation gives CASRPTLRELFF.

This chain links TRBV10-1 with TRBJ1-5; no firm D call. The CDR3 runs to 13 residues. The germline V and J ends were trimmed by 4 bases and 0 bases, with 4 bases remaining between them. Germline loops: CDR1 WNHNN, CDR2 SYGVQD (reference sequence). CDR3 loop: CASSAGSNQPQHF. The CDR3 DNA follows: TGCGCCAGCAGTGCCGGTAGCAATCAGCCCCAGCATTTT.

The CDR3 nucleotides are TGTGCCAGCAGCCAAGAACATCGGGACAAGCAGTACTTC. Translating it yields CASSQEHRDKQYF. The chain is built from TRBV14 and TRBJ2-7, with a possible D match to TRBD1 (6 bases). Germline V gives CDR1 SGHDN, CDR2 FVKESK. V was pared by 0 bases and J by 8 bases, with 11 bases between. The CDR3 totals 13 residues. Variable domain in full (rest from reference TRBV14 and TRBJ2-7): EAGVTQFPSHSVIEKGQTVTLRCDPISGHDNLYWYRRVMGKEIKFLLHFVKESKQDESGMPNNRFLAERTGGTYSTLKVQPAELEDSGVYFCASSQEHRDKQYFGPGTRLTVT.

V usage is TRBV7-9 and J usage is TRBJ1-1; D gene uncertain. CDR3 length: 12 amino acids. V was trimmed by 2 bases and J by 4 bases, leaving 5 bases between them. The germline CDR1 and CDR2 sequences are SEHNR and FQNEAQ (reference sequence). The CDR3 region is CASSLSLTEAFF. The CDR3 nucleotides read TGTGCCAGCAGCTTATCTCTCACTGAAGCTTTCTTT.

The gene calls are TRBV29-1 and TRBJ1-2, with D possibly matching TRBD1 (6 bases). V was shortened by 7 bases and J by 2 bases, with 17 bases between the two germline ends. Germline CDR1 reads SQVTM; CDR2 reads ANQGSEA. The CDR3 length is 14 residues. The CDR3, as DNA: TGCAGCGCCCTGCGGGGGGCGGGAAACTATGGCTACACCTTC. Translating it yields CSALRGAGNYGYTF.

V and J are TRBV27 and TRBJ2-5, with D maybe TRBD1 (7 bases). Germline CDR1 MNHEY, CDR2 SMNVEV (reference sequence). The CDR3 sequence is 15 residues long. V was clipped by 2 bases and J by 4 bases, with 14 bases between them. The CDR3 region is CASSLRRGRGETQYF. The CDR3 DNA follows: TGTGCCAGCAGTTTACGGAGGGGGCGCGGAGAGACCCAGTACTTC.

The chain combines TRBV6-5 with TRBJ2-1, with 9 bases that match TRBD2. Germline CDR1 reads MNHEY; CDR2 reads SVGAGI. The CDR3 runs 15 residues. J gave up 0 bases and V 6 bases, and 3 bases lay outside the gene matches. The chain's CDR3 is CASRLSGGSYNEQFF. DNA for the CDR3: TGTGCCAGCAGACTTAGCGGGGGCTCCTACAATGAGCAGTTCTTC.

The chain uses TRBV4-2 and TRBJ2-3; tentative D call: TRBD2 (7 bases). Germline loops: CDR1 LGHNA, CDR2 YNFKEQ. Trimming took 2 bases from V and 2 from J, leaving 17 bases between them. This CDR3 has 17 residues. CDR3 nucleotides: TGTGCCAGCAGCCAAAAGAGTGGGGGGGCCCCCACAGATACGCAGTATTTT. Amino acid sequence: CASSQKSGGAPTDTQYF.

The CDR3 loop reads CASSLDRLAGGSDTQYF. The DNA of the CDR3 is TGCGCCAGCAGCTTGGACCGACTAGCGGGGGGGTCAGATACGCAGTATTTT. The rearrangement links TRBV5-1 to TRBJ2-3, with TRBD2 matching 14 bases. Germline loops: CDR1 SGHRS, CDR2 YFSETQ. With 0 bases clipped from V and 4 bases from J, the junction kept 4 bases outside the gene matches. The CDR3 has 17 amino acids.

CDR3 DNA sequence: TGTGCCAGCAGCCCCCAGGACAGATTCCAAGAGACCCAGTACTTC. This translates into CASSPQDRFQETQYF. This chain uses TRBV9 with TRBJ2-5; maybe TRBD1 (6 bases). V was shortened by 4 bases and J by 1 base, with 14 bases between the two germline ends. The CDR3 loop spans 15 amino acids. Germline V CDR1 and CDR2: SGDLS, YYNGEE.

This rearrangement joins TRBV29-1 to TRBJ2-5, with D maybe TRBD2 (6 bases). V gave up 4 bases and J gave up 5 bases, with 14 bases separating them. The germline CDR1 and CDR2 sequences are SQVTM and ANQGSEA. This CDR3 comprises 13 residues. The CDR3 DNA reads as TGCAGCGTTGGAGGAGGGTTTCCGGAGACCCAGTACTTC. This translates into CSVGGGFPETQYF. The complete variable domain, with remaining parts taken from reference TRBV29-1 and TRBJ2-5, reads SAVISQKPSRDICQRGTSLTIQCQVDSQVTMMFWYRQQPGQSLTLIATANQGSEATYESGFVIDKFPISRPNLTFSTLTVSNMSPEDSSIYLCSVGGGFPETQYFGPGTRLLVL.

This clone came up once. The chain couples TRBV6-5 to TRBJ1-2; 7 bases map to TRBD1. The germline V gene has CDR1 MNHEY and CDR2 SVGAGI. This CDR3 has 14 residues. V trimming: 5 bases; J trimming: 2 bases; junction bases outside the gene matches: 5. The CDR3, as DNA: TGTGCCAGCAGTCGCGGGACAGCGAACTATGGCTACACCTTC. This encodes CASSRGTANYGYTF.

A few counts support this clone. This sample also contains other DNA sequences that code for the same CDR3. This rearrangement joins TRBV5-4 to TRBJ1-1, with D uncertain. The CDR3 consists of 13 residues. Germline CDR1 SGHNT, CDR2 YYREEE (reference sequence). V lost 6 bases and J 1 base, leaving 10 bases between the germline ends. CDR3 sequence (DNA): TGTGCCAGCACCCCAGCGGCGAACACTGAAGCTTTCTTT. It yields the protein CASTPAANTEAFF.

The chain's CDR3 is CSVVPSGDQETQYF. The DNA of the CDR3 is TGCAGCGTTGTACCTAGCGGGGACCAAGAGACCCAGTACTTC. V usage is TRBV29-1 and J usage is TRBJ2-5; 9 bases are a match to TRBD2. CDR1 SQVTM and CDR2 ANQGSEA come from the germline V gene. The CDR3 runs to 14 residues. Losses at the gene ends were 4 bases for V and 0 bases for J; bases not matched to a gene: 3. The whole variable domain, remainder taken from reference TRBV29-1 and TRBJ2-5, is SAVISQKPSRDICQRGTSLTIQCQVDSQVTMMFWYRQQPGQSLTLIATANQGSEATYESGFVIDKFPISRPNLTFSTLTVSNMSPEDSSIYLCSVVPSGDQETQYFGPGTRLLVL.

The chain combines TRBV6-1 with TRBJ2-7, with 9 nucleotides matching TRBD1. CDR1 MNHNS and CDR2 SASEGT come from the germline V gene. The junction had 7 bases not matched to a gene; V was cut back by 4 bases and J by 3 bases. The CDR3 is made up of 15 amino acids. The DNA of the CDR3 is TGTGCCAGCAGTGCCAGGACAGGGGTAGGCTACGAGCAGTACTTC. Its translation is CASSARTGVGYEQYF.

This chain links TRBV29-1 with TRBJ2-1; no clear D. The germline gives CDR1 SQVTM, CDR2 ANQGSEA. The V end lost 2 bases, the J end lost 8 bases, and 16 bases lay between the germline ends. CDR3 size: 14 residues. The CDR3 spells CSVESQLPGHEQFF. CDR3 nucleotides: TGCAGCGTTGAATCGCAGCTACCAGGTCATGAGCAGTTCTTC.

This clone is a singleton in its sample. The chain carries TRBV23-1 and TRBJ2-4, with 7 positions matching TRBD1. TRBV23-1 is marked as an open reading frame, function uncertain. This CDR3 comprises 16 residues. Unmatched junction bases numbered 10, after V lost 3 bases and J lost 5 bases. The CDR3 here is CASSQSARQGENIQYF. CDR3 DNA: TGCGCCAGCAGTCAGTCAGCCCGGCAGGGGGAAAACATTCAGTACTTC.

The V call is TRBV10-3, the J call TRBJ2-7; 13 bases align to TRBD2. V gave up 7 bases and J gave up 2 bases; unmatched junction bases: 5. Germline-derived CDR1 and CDR2 are ENHRY and SYGVKD. The CDR3 loop spans 15 amino acids. CDR3 nucleotide sequence: TGTGCCATCAAACTAGCGGGAGGGCAGGCCTACGAGCAGTACTTC. Translating it yields CAIKLAGGQAYEQYF.

The chain recombines TRBV4-1 with TRBJ2-7, with D tentatively TRBD1 (5 bases). This CDR3 is 13 amino acids long. Between the trimmed V and J ends, which lost 1 base and 3 bases, there was a span of 7 bases. In germline, CDR1 is MGHRA, CDR2 YSYEKL. This CDR3 reads CASSQAGYYEQYF. In nucleotides, the CDR3 is TGCGCCAGCAGCCAAGCAGGGTACTACGAGCAGTACTTC.

This clone was recorded only once. The rearrangement uses TRBV5-4 and TRBJ2-1, with D possibly being TRBD2 (5 bases). The CDR3 spans 15 residues. V was trimmed by 0 bases and J by 3 bases, leaving 10 bases between them. Germline CDR1 is SGHNT and CDR2 is YYREEE (reference sequence). The CDR3 sequence: CASSLALEGYNEQFF. The CDR3 DNA reads as TGTGCCAGCAGCTTGGCACTAGAGGGCTACAATGAGCAGTTCTTC. Complete variable domain (other parts from reference TRBV5-4 and TRBJ2-1): ETGVTQSPTHLIKTRGQQVTLRCSSQSGHNTVSWYQQALGQGPQFIFQYYREEENGRGNFPPRFSGLQFPNYSSELNVNALELDDSALYLCASSLALEGYNEQFFGPGTRLTVL.

In this sample, this clone turned up once. The rearrangement joins TRBV5-1 to TRBJ1-6; D unresolved. CDR1 is SGHRS and CDR2 is YFSETQ in the germline V gene. The CDR3 extends over 14 amino acids. V lost 0 bases to trimming and J lost 9 bases, with 10 bases between them. As DNA, the CDR3 is TGCGCCAGCAGCTTGGACAGTTCCGGTTCACCCCTCCACTTT. This encodes CASSLDSSGSPLHF.